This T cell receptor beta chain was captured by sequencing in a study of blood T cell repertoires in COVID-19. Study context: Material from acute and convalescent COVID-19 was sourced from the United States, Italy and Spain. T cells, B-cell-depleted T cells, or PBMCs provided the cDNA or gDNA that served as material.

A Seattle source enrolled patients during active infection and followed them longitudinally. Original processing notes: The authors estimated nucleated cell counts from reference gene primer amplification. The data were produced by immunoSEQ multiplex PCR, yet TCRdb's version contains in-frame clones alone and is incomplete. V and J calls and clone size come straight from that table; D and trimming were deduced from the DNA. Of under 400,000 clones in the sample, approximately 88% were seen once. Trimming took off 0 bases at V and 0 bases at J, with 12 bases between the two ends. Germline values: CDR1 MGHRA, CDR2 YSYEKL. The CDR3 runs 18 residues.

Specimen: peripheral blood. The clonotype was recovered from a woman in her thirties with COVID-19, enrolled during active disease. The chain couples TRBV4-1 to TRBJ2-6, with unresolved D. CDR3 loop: CASSQDPLENSGANVLTF. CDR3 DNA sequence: TGCGCCAGCAGCCAAGATCCGCTAGAAAACTCTGGGGCCAACGTCCTGACTTTC.